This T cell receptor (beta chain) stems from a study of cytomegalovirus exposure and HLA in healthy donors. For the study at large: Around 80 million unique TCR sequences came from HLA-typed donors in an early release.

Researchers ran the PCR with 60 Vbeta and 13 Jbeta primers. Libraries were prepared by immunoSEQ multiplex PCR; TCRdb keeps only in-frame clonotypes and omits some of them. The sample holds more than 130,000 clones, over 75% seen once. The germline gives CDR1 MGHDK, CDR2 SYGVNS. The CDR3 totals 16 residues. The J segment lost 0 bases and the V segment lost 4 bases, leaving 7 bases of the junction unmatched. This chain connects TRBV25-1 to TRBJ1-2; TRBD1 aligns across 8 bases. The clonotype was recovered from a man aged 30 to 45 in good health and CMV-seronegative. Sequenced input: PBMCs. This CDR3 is CASSGTGGLSNYGYTF. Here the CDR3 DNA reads TGTGCCAGCAGTGGCACAGGGGGGCTGTCTAACTATGGCTACACCTTC.